The rows below give T cell receptor beta chains drawn from one sample of a study of cytomegalovirus exposure and HLA in healthy donors. Generated by immunoSEQ multiplex PCR, the TCRdb table keeps only in-frame clones and is missing some. The repertoire has about 85,000 clones, approximately 80% of them found once; the top ten carry about a third. Sample: PBMCs. The receptors were gathered from a man between 45 and 60 years old in good health and CMV-seropositive. Both conserved end residues are part of each CDR3. The D gene is left open where the match is weak. Not every row has a clone size; where given, it reads once, few, many or a size class.

d_gene	abundance	v_gene	j_gene	CDR3aa	CDR3nt
TRBD2	once	TRBV5-1	TRBJ2-1	CASSVSGLAFGEQFF	TGCGCCAGCAGCGTCTCGGGACTAGCATTCGGTGAGCAGTTCTTC
.	.	TRBV11-2	TRBJ1-1	CASSISPRQDMNTEAFF	TGTGCCAGCAGCATAAGCCCCAGACAGGATATGAACACTGAAGCTTTCTTT
TRBD1	.	TRBV5-1	TRBJ2-2	CASRETGGLTGELFF	TGCGCCAGCAGGGAAACAGGGGGCCTCACCGGGGAGCTGTTTTTT
.	.	TRBV19	TRBJ1-2	CASSKGQNYGYTF	TGTGCCAGTAGCAAGGGGCAGAACTATGGCTACACCTTC
.	.	TRBV6-1	TRBJ1-3	CATVSGNTIYF	TGTGCCACCGTCTCTGGAAACACCATATATTTT
.	.	TRBV6-1	TRBJ2-3	CASSGLSTDTQYF	TGTGCCAGCAGTGGACTAAGCACAGATACGCAGTATTTT
TRBD2	.	TRBV9	TRBJ2-5	CASSVETSGGRETQYF	TGTGCCAGCAGCGTAGAAACTAGCGGAGGGCGGGAGACCCAGTACTTC
TRBD2	.	TRBV11-2	TRBJ2-3	CASSSYRRLAGASTDTQYF	TGTGCCAGCAGCTCCTACCGAAGACTAGCGGGAGCAAGCACAGATACGCAGTATTTT
TRBD2	.	TRBV5-4	TRBJ2-1	CASSPGLADNEQFF	TGTGCCAGCAGCCCGGGACTAGCGGATAATGAGCAGTTCTTC
.	.	TRBV11-2	TRBJ1-1	CASSLNPQGDEAFF	TGTGCCAGCAGCTTAAACCCACAAGGAGACGAAGCTTTCTTT
TRBD1	once	TRBV5-1	TRBJ1-1	CASSFTTGTGTEGTEAFF	TGCGCCAGCAGCTTTACCACCGGGACAGGGACTGAGGGAACTGAAGCTTTCTTT
.	.	TRBV28	TRBJ2-5	CASKSARQETQYF	TGTGCCAGCAAGTCTGCCAGACAAGAGACCCAGTACTTC
TRBD1	.	TRBV5-1	TRBJ2-7	CASSIGTGSSSYEQYF	TGCGCCAGCAGCATCGGGACAGGGTCGAGCTCCTACGAGCAGTACTTC
.	.	TRBV5-6	TRBJ2-2	CASSFFGQSREGELFF	TGTGCCAGCAGCTTTTTCGGCCAGTCGAGGGAAGGGGAGCTGTTTTTT
TRBD1	.	TRBV7-9	TRBJ1-4	CASSDTGVIEKLFF	TGTGCCAGCAGCGATACAGGGGTTATTGAAAAACTGTTTTTT
TRBD2	few	TRBV7-2	TRBJ2-1	CASSSGLAGYNEQFF	TGTGCCAGCAGCTCGGGACTAGCGGGGTACAATGAGCAGTTCTTC
TRBD2	.	TRBV7-2	TRBJ2-2	CASSLRALAASNTGELFF	TGTGCCAGCAGCCTACGAGCACTAGCGGCCTCCAACACCGGGGAGCTGTTTTTT
.	.	TRBV21-1	TRBJ2-7	CASSNTLATSGTYGKPYEQYF	TGTGCCAGCAGCAACACCCTGGCGACTAGCGGGACGTACGGAAAACCCTACGAGCAGTACTTC
TRBD2	few	TRBV5-4	TRBJ2-5	CASSLGREGLRLETQYF	TGTGCCAGCAGCTTGGGGCGGGAGGGCCTTCGGTTAGAGACCCAGTACTTC
TRBD2	.	TRBV4-3	TRBJ2-1	CASSQEIASGRHEQFF	TGCGCCAGCAGCCAGGAGATAGCTAGCGGGAGACATGAGCAGTTCTTC
.	once	TRBV2	TRBJ1-4	CASSQDSLNEKLFF	TGTGCCAGCAGCCAAGACAGTCTAAATGAAAAACTGTTTTTT
.	.	TRBV6-5	TRBJ2-1	CASSLASEQFF	TGTGCCAGCAGTCTAGCCTCCGAGCAGTTCTTC
TRBD1	.	TRBV4-1	TRBJ1-2	CASSLTDRGDGYTF	TGCGCCAGCAGCCTCACCGACAGGGGCGATGGCTACACCTTC
.	.	TRBV5-4	TRBJ1-1	CASRNPTGLNTEAFF	TGTGCCAGCAGAAATCCAACAGGGCTAAACACTGAAGCTTTCTTT
.	.	TRBV30	TRBJ2-1	CAWSLGSTNEQFF	TGTGCCTGGTCGCTCGGGAGTACCAATGAGCAGTTCTTC
TRBD1	.	TRBV5-7	TRBJ2-1	CASGGVRGTEQFF	TGTGCCAGCGGTGGGGTCAGGGGGACTGAGCAGTTCTTC
.	.	TRBV14	TRBJ1-1	CASSPLIRDTEAFF	TGTGCCAGCAGCCCTCTAATTCGGGACACTGAAGCTTTCTTT
TRBD2	.	TRBV29-1	TRBJ2-3	CSVAPGLAWTDTQYF	TGCAGCGTTGCACCTGGACTAGCGTGGACAGATACGCAGTATTTT
.	.	TRBV19	TRBJ1-5	CASSNIQGQPQHF	TGTGCCAGTAGTAATATCCAGGGGCAGCCCCAGCATTTT
.	few	TRBV18	TRBJ2-5	CASSPIDMSRGETQYF	TGTGCCAGCTCACCTATAGACATGTCCCGGGGGGAGACCCAGTACTTC
TRBD2	.	TRBV5-1	TRBJ2-3	CASSPGVAGVDTQYF	TGCGCCAGCAGCCCGGGGGTAGCGGGAGTAGATACGCAGTATTTT
.	few	TRBV4-1	TRBJ2-6	CASSPRQGRAGANGLTF	TGCGCCAGCAGCCCCCGACAGGGGAGGGCTGGGGCCAACGGCCTGACTTTC